This T cell receptor beta chain was found in a study of shared clonotypes between healthy human individuals. Findings and caveats of the study: Clonotypes that were shared across a few donors made up about 4.5% of naive CD4 clonotypes.

A remark on this clone: Its target is unknown. The same CDR3 also results from other DNA sequences found in this sample.

As handled by the study authors: ImmunoSEQ sequences covered only the junction and lacked quality scores; filtering therefore differed. Method: immunoSEQ multiplex PCR; TCRdb's copy keeps in-frame clones and lacks some. The DNA was the basis for D and trimming; V, J and clone size are from that table. The data contain hundreds of thousands of clones, approximately 96% of them seen just once; the ten biggest clones take up less than 0.12%. Naive CD8 cells, CD45RO-negative and positively selected for CCR7, excluded terminally differentiated effector memory CD45RA+ cells. CDR1 SEHNR and CDR2 FQNEAQ come from the germline V gene (reference sequence). The CDR3 covers 15 residues. The V end lost 1 base, the J end lost 0 bases, and 10 bases lay between the germline ends.

The sequence derives from a woman in her 30s in good health. The sequencing input was naive CD8+ T cells sorted from blood. The chain has TRBV7-9 and TRBJ2-7; D is unclear. The CDR3 DNA sequence: TGTGCCAGCAGCTTAGAAGCCGGCAGCTCCTACGAGCAGTACTTC. Translated: CASSLEAGSSYEQYF. Looking up the rest from reference TRBV7-9 and TRBJ2-7 gives the full variable domain: DTGVSQNPRHKITKRGQNVTFRCDPISEHNRLYWYRQTLGQGPEFLTYFQNEAQLEKSRLLSDRFSAERPKGSFSTLEIQRTEQGDSAMYLCASSLEAGSSYEQYFGPGTRLTVT.